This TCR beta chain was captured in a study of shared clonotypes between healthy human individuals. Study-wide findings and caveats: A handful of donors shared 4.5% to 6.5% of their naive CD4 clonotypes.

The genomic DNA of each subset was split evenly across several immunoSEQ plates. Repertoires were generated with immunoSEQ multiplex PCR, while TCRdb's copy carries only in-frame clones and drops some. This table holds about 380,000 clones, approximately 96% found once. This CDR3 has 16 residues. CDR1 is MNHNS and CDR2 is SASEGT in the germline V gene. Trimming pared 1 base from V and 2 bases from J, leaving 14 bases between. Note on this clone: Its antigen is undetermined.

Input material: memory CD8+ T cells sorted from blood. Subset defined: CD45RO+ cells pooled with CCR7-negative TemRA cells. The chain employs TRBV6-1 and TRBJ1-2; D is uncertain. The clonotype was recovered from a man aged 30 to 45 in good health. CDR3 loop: CASSEGSWGVNYGYTF. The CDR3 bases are TGTGCCAGCAGTGAAGGGTCCTGGGGAGTAAACTATGGCTACACCTTC.